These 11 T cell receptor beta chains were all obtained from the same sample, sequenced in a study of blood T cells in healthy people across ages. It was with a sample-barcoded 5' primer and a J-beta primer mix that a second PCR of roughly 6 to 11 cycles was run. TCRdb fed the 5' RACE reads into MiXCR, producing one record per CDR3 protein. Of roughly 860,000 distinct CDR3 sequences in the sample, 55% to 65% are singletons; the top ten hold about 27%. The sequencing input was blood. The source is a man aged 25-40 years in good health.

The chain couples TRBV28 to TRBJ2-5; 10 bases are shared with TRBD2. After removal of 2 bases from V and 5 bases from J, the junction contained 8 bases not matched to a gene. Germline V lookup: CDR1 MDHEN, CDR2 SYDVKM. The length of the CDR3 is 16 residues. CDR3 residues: CASSLVERGGAETQYF. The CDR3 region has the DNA TGTGCCAGCAGTTTAGTGGAGCGGGGGGGAGCGGAGACCCAGTACTTC. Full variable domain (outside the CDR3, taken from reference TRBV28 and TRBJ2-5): DVKVTQSSRYLVKRTGEKVFLECVQDMDHENMFWYRQDPGLGLRLIYFSYDVKMKEKGDIPEGYSVSREKKERFSLILESASTNQTSMYLCASSLVERGGAETQYFGPGTRLLVL.

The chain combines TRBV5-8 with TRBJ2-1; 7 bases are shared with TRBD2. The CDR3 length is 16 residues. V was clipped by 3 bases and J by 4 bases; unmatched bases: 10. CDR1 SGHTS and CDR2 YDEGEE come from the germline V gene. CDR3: CASSSHGTKPYNEQFF. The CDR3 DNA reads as TGTGCCAGCAGCTCACACGGGACTAAGCCTTACAATGAGCAGTTCTTC. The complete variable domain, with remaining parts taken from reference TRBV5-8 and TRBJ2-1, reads EAGVTQSPTHLIKTRGQQATLRCSPISGHTSVYWYQQALGLGLQFLLWYDEGEERNRGNFPPRFSGRQFPNYSSELNVNALELEDSALYLCASSSHGTKPYNEQFFGPGTRLTVL.

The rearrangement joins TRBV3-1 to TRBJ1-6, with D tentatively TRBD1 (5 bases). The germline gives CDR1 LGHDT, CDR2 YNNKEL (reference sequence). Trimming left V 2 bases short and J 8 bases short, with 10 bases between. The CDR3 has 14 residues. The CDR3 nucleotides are TGTGCCAGCAGCCAACGGTGGGGCGATTCACCCCTCCACTTT. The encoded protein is CASSQRWGDSPLHF.

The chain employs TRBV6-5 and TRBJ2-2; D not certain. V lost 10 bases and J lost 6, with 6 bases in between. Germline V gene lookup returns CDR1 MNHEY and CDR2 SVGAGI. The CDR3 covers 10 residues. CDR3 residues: CATGPGELFF. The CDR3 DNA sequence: TGTGCCACCGGTCCCGGGGAGCTGTTTTTT.

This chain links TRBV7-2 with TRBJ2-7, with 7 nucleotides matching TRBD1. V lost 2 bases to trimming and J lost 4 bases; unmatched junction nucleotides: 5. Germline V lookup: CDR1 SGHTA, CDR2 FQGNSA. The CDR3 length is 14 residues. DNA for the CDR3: TGTGCCAGCAGCTTACGTTTACAGGGGTACGAGCAGTACTTC. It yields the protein CASSLRLQGYEQYF.

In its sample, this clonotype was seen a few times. The CDR3: CASQGQLYNEQFF. CDR3 sequence (DNA): TGTGCCAGCCAGGGACAACTATACAATGAGCAGTTCTTC. The genes are TRBV28 and TRBJ2-1, with D possibly being TRBD1 (6 bases). CDR3 size: 13 residues. CDR1 is MDHEN and CDR2 is SYDVKM in the germline V gene. V was cut by 8 bases and J by 4 bases, with 12 bases left in between.

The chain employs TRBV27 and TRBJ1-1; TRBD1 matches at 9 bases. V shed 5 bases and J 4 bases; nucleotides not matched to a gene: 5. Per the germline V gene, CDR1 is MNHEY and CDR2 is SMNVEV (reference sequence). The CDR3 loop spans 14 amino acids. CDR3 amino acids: CASSRNRGLTEAFF. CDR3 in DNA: TGTGCCAGCAGTAGGAACAGGGGGCTCACTGAAGCTTTCTTT.

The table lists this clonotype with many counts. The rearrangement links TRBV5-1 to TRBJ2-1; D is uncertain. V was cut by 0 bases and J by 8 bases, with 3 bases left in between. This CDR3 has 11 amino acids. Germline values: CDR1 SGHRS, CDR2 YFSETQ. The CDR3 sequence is CASSLGYEQFF. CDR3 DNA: TGCGCCAGCAGCTTGGGGTATGAGCAGTTCTTC.

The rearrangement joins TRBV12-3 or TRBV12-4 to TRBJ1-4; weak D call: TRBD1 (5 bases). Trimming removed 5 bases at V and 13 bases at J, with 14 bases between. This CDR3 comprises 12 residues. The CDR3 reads CASSLGGERLFF. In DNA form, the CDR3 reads TGTGCCAGCAGTCTTGGGGGGGAGAGACTGTTTTTT.

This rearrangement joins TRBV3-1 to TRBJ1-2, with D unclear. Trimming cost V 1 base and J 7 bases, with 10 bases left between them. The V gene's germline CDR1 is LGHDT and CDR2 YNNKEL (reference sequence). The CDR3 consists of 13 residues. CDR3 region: CASSQVVGVGYTF. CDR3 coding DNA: TGTGCCAGCAGCCAAGTTGTGGGCGTTGGCTACACCTTC.

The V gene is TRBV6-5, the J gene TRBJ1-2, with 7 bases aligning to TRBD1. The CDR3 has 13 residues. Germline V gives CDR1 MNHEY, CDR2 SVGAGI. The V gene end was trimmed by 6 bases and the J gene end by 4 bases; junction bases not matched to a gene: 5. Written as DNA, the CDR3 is TGTGCCAGCAGGCCAGGACAGGTCTATGGCTACACCTTC. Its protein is CASRPGQVYGYTF.